Following are 7 T cell receptor beta chains from one sample sequenced in a study of T cells in Graves' hyperthyroidism and ophthalmopathy. RNA transcripts served as the template for amplifying TCR beta CDR3 regions. TCR CDR3 underwent first-round RT-PCR with the HTBI primer set. TCRdb used MiXCR to reprocess the multiplex PCR reads, holding one entry per CDR3 protein. The table records fewer than 350,000 distinct CDR3 sequences, roughly a fifth of them present only once. Sequenced sample: blood. The source of these receptors is a woman in her 50s with Graves' hyperthyroidism.

This clonotype was observed once. This rearrangement joins TRBV6-6 to TRBJ2-3; 10 positions agree with TRBD2. This CDR3 comprises 17 residues. V shed 0 bases and J 7 bases; nucleotides not matched to a gene: 10. Per germline, CDR1 MNHNY and CDR2 SVGAGI (reference sequence). CDR3 sequence reads: CASSYSGGSGGSHTQYF. DNA of the CDR3: TGTGCCAGCAGTTACTCGGGGGGTAGCGGGGGGTCGCATACGCAGTATTTT.

The chain combines TRBV20-1 with TRBJ2-7; TRBD2 agrees at 11 bases. Germline values: CDR1 DFQATT, CDR2 SNEGSKA (reference sequence). There are 14 residues in the CDR3. V trimming: 6 bases; J trimming: 2 bases; junction bases outside the gene matches: 6. CDR3 DNA: TGCAGTGCCATAACTAGCGGGAGCCCCTACGAGCAGTACTTC. Translation gives CSAITSGSPYEQYF.

This clonotype was detected ten times or more. The V and J genes are TRBV7-2 and TRBJ1-2, with D perhaps matching TRBD1 (5 bases). The V end lost 7 bases, the J end lost 2 bases, and 14 bases lay between the germline ends. Per germline, CDR1 SGHTA and CDR2 FQGNSA. The CDR3 contains 14 residues. The CDR3 coding sequence is TGTGCCAGCATCCCCTCGTGGGGGAACTATGGCTACACCTTC. Protein product: CASIPSWGNYGYTF.

The chain is built from TRBV20-1 and TRBJ2-5; 12 positions match TRBD1. Germline V gene sequence: CDR1 DFQATT, CDR2 SNEGSKA (reference sequence). CDR3 size: 14 residues. V lost 5 bases to trimming and J lost 5 bases; unmatched junction nucleotides: 6. The CDR3 DNA sequence: TGCAGTGCTCCGGGACAGGGGGCCTGGGAGACCCAGTACTTC. Translating it yields CSAPGQGAWETQYF.

This clonotype was seen more than once but under ten times. The chain combines TRBV14 with TRBJ1-6; 7 bases map to TRBD1. This CDR3 has 15 residues. Unmatched junction bases numbered 3, after V lost 0 bases and J lost 7 bases. CDR1 is SGHDN and CDR2 is FVKESK in the germline V gene. The DNA for the CDR3 is TGTGCCAGCAGCCAAGAGGGCAGGGGGAATTCACCCCTCCACTTT. This codes for CASSQEGRGNSPLHF.

This clonotype was seen at least ten times. The rearrangement links TRBV7-9 to TRBJ2-7, with TRBD2 as a possible D gene (5 bases). Per the germline V gene, CDR1 is SEHNR and CDR2 is FQNEAQ (reference sequence). V lost 4 bases and J lost 3, with 19 bases in between. The CDR3 runs to 16 residues. The CDR3, as DNA: TGTGCCAGCAGCTCCACTCAAACCGAGCGGAACTACGAGCAGTACTTC. It translates to CASSSTQTERNYEQYF.

This clonotype was observed many times. The gene calls are TRBV7-2 and TRBJ1-1, with a tentative D call TRBD1 (5 bases). This CDR3 region has 13 residues. Per germline, CDR1 SGHTA and CDR2 FQGNSA. V lost 5 bases and J lost 0, with 7 bases in between. Written as DNA, the CDR3 is TGTGCCAGCAGCCGGGACGTGAACACTGAAGCTTTCTTT. Protein: CASSRDVNTEAFF.